These 26 T cell receptor beta chains originate from one sample sequenced in a study of blood T cell repertoires in COVID-19. The method was immunoSEQ multiplex PCR; TCRdb's version includes in-frame clones alone and lacks a portion of them. This sample carries tens of thousands of clones, 90% of them seen once, and the ten largest clones take roughly 0.53%. Sequencing was performed on peripheral blood. Every receptor here comes from a man aged 50 to 60 with COVID-19, enrolled during active disease.

V and J are TRBV4-1 and TRBJ1-4, with 7 bases lining up with TRBD1. CDR3 length: 16 residues. V dropped 1 base and J dropped 8; count of bases not matched to a gene: 10. Germline assignment: CDR1 MGHRA and CDR2 YSYEKL. This chain's CDR3 is CASSQARTGAEEKLFF. The CDR3 nucleotides are TGCGCCAGCAGCCAAGCGCGAACAGGGGCAGAGGAAAAACTGTTTTTT.

This chain connects TRBV6-5 to TRBJ2-7; TRBD2 is a possible D gene (6 bases). The germline V and J ends were trimmed by 6 bases and 4 bases, with 10 bases remaining between them. The germline V gene has CDR1 MNHEY and CDR2 SVGAGI. The CDR3 extends over 12 amino acids. Here the CDR3 reads CASRPAGYEQYF. The CDR3 nucleotides read TGTGCCAGCAGGCCTGCGGGGTACGAGCAGTACTTC.

The chain is built from TRBV6-5 and TRBJ1-1, with D unclear. Germline CDR1 and CDR2: MNHEY and SVGAGI. V lost 0 bases to trimming and J lost 0 bases, with 11 bases between them. The CDR3 has 16 amino acids. CDR3 amino acids: CASSYSGKSMNTEAFF. The CDR3 DNA follows: TGTGCCAGCAGTTACTCCGGGAAGTCCATGAACACTGAAGCTTTCTTT.

The rearrangement links TRBV9 to TRBJ2-3, with 13 bases matching TRBD2. This CDR3 is 15 amino acids long. Unmatched junction bases numbered 7, after V lost 3 bases and J lost 9 bases. CDR1 is SGDLS, CDR2 YYNGEE, per germline. The CDR3 protein is CASSAGTSGAGTQYF. The CDR3 DNA reads as TGTGCCAGCAGCGCCGGGACTAGCGGGGCGGGAACGCAGTATTTT.

This clone has a single count. The chain uses TRBV28 and TRBJ2-5, with 11 positions matching TRBD2. The germline CDR1 and CDR2 sequences are MDHEN and SYDVKM. The CDR3 has 13 amino acids. V gave up 8 bases and J gave up 5 bases; unmatched junction bases: 4. CDR3 in DNA: TGTGCCAGCCTTAGCGGGAGGGTGGAGACCCAGTACTTC. This codes for CASLSGRVETQYF.

This chain connects TRBV5-4 to TRBJ2-7; D perhaps matches TRBD1 (5 bases). This CDR3 has 14 residues. V was pared by 4 bases and J by 7 bases, with 18 bases between. CDR1 is SGHNT and CDR2 is YYREEE in the germline V gene (reference sequence). The CDR3 here is CASSQTDTVGEQYF. CDR3 nucleotide sequence: TGTGCCAGCAGCCAGACGGACACGGTTGGAGAGCAGTACTTC.

The gene calls are TRBV28 and TRBJ2-7; D may be TRBD2 (5 bases). The germline V gene has CDR1 MDHEN and CDR2 SYDVKM. This CDR3 has 13 residues. Trimming pared 4 bases from V and 11 bases from J, leaving 18 bases between. In DNA form, the CDR3 reads TGTGCCAGCAGTTACCCGGGAATCTGGTTTAAGTACTTC. Encoded protein: CASSYPGIWFKYF.

The V and J genes are TRBV27 and TRBJ1-5, with no clear D. The germline V and J ends were trimmed by 0 bases and 6 bases, with 6 bases remaining between them. Germline CDR1 MNHEY, CDR2 SMNVEV (reference sequence). The CDR3 contains 13 residues. The CDR3 reads CASSLSYSQPQHF. CDR3 DNA: TGTGCCAGCAGTTTATCGTATAGTCAGCCCCAGCATTTT.

The sample holds one count of this clone. The chain combines TRBV11-2 with TRBJ2-7, with D possibly being TRBD2 (6 bases). The CDR3 has 14 residues. CDR1 is SGHAT, CDR2 FQNNGV, per germline. The ends were cut back, 6 bases at V and 3 bases at J, with 15 bases in the middle. The chain's CDR3 is CASSHAGGVYEQYF. CDR3 in DNA: TGTGCCAGCAGTCACGCAGGAGGGGTCTACGAGCAGTACTTC. Supplemented by reference TRBV11-2 and TRBJ2-7, the full variable domain reads EAGVAQSPRYKIIEKRQSVAFWCNPISGHATLYWYQQILGQGPKLLIQFQNNGVVDDSQLPKDRFSAERLKGVDSTLKIQPAKLEDSAVYLCASSHAGGVYEQYFGPGTRLTVT.

J is TRBJ2-3 and V is TRBV7-8, with a weak D call TRBD1 (5 bases). Trimming took off 2 bases at V and 3 bases at J, with 9 bases between the two ends. CDR1 and CDR2 (germline): SGHVS, FQNEAQ. CDR3 length equals 14 residues. The CDR3 DNA is TGTGCCAGCAGCTTAAGGGGCCTAACAGATACGCAGTATTTT. This translates into CASSLRGLTDTQYF.

The rearrangement uses TRBV12-3 or TRBV12-4 and TRBJ2-1; 8 bases agree with TRBD2. Germline trimming cut 5 bases from V and 11 bases from J; bases unmatched to any gene: 8. The CDR3 runs 13 residues. The CDR3 sequence: CASSTAGTRKQFF. CDR3 in DNA: TGTGCCAGCAGTACCGCCGGGACTAGAAAGCAGTTCTTC.

This sequence joins TRBV5-1 and TRBJ2-5; a weak D match, TRBD1 (6 bases). Trimming left V 2 bases short and J 2 bases short, with 7 bases between. The germline V gene encodes CDR1 SGHRS and CDR2 YFSETQ. The CDR3 loop spans 13 amino acids. CDR3 sequence reads: CASSLQGQETQYF. Here the CDR3 DNA reads TGCGCCAGCAGCTTACAGGGTCAAGAGACCCAGTACTTC.

The chain employs TRBV7-9 and TRBJ2-1; no firm D call. V dropped 5 bases and J dropped 6 bases, with 17 bases sitting between them. CDR1 and CDR2 from the germline V gene are SEHNR and FQNEAQ (reference sequence). The CDR3 totals 15 residues. CDR3 residues: CASSPPFRFGNEQFF. Written as DNA, the CDR3 is TGTGCCAGCAGCCCCCCCTTCCGTTTCGGCAATGAGCAGTTCTTC.

This clone has only one observation. The rearrangement uses TRBV7-2 and TRBJ1-1, with a possible D match to TRBD1 (5 bases). Germline V gives CDR1 SGHTA, CDR2 FQGNSA. V was pared by 5 bases and J by 4 bases, with 11 bases between. This CDR3 is built from 13 residues. This CDR3 is CASSPRRGTEAFF. The CDR3 nucleotides read TGTGCCAGCAGCCCCCGGAGGGGCACTGAAGCTTTCTTT.

This clone was found a few times. The V gene is TRBV19, the J gene TRBJ2-7, with 9 bases aligning to TRBD2. Germline V gene data show CDR1 as LNHDA and CDR2 as SQIVND (reference sequence). The CDR3 totals 15 residues. The J segment lost 4 bases and the V segment lost 2 bases, leaving 6 bases of the junction unmatched. CDR3 DNA: TGTGCCAGTAGTATACAAAGCGGGAGGACTTACGAGCAGTACTTC. It codes for CASSIQSGRTYEQYF.

The CDR3 loop is CASSARDRGWGNIQYF. CDR3 bases: TGTGCCAGTAGTGCCCGGGACAGGGGATGGGGAAACATTCAGTACTTC. The V gene is TRBV19, the J gene TRBJ2-4, with 10 bases matching TRBD1. V shed 5 bases, J shed 6 bases, and the junction held 10 bases outside the gene matches. The CDR3 consists of 16 residues. In germline, CDR1 is LNHDA, CDR2 SQIVND (reference sequence).

This clone came up once. The J gene is TRBJ2-7, the V gene TRBV30, with D possibly being TRBD1 (6 bases). Germline lookup yields CDR1 GTSNPN and CDR2 SVGIG (reference sequence). V was shortened by 1 base and J by 4 bases, with 11 bases between the two germline ends. The CDR3 contains 13 residues. For the CDR3, the DNA is TGTGCCTGGAGTGCGGGACAAAAATACGAGCAGTACTTC. Protein: CAWSAGQKYEQYF.

This chain links TRBV2 with TRBJ2-1, with 9 positions matching TRBD2. There are 18 residues in the CDR3. After removal of 6 bases from V and 3 bases from J, the junction contained 15 bases not matched to a gene. The germline gives CDR1 SNHLY, CDR2 FYNNEI. This CDR3 is CASRDISWAGGVYNEQFF. DNA of the CDR3: TGTGCCAGCAGGGACATTTCATGGGCGGGAGGGGTCTACAATGAGCAGTTCTTC. The complete variable domain, with remaining parts taken from reference TRBV2 and TRBJ2-1, reads EPEVTQTPSHQVTQMGQEVILRCVPISNHLYFYWYRQILGQKVEFLVSFYNNEISEKSEIFDDQFSVERPDGSNFTLKIRSTKLEDSAMYFCASRDISWAGGVYNEQFFGPGTRLTVL.

The V call is TRBV12-3 or TRBV12-4, the J call TRBJ1-2, with 11 bases identical to TRBD1. V dropped 7 bases and J dropped 6; count of bases not matched to a gene: 4. This CDR3 region has 13 residues. The CDR3 region is CASTVGQGDGYTF. The CDR3 DNA sequence: TGTGCCAGCACCGTGGGACAGGGGGATGGCTACACCTTC.

The chain uses TRBV15 and TRBJ1-4; 11 bases are a match to TRBD1. This CDR3 is 15 amino acids long. Trimming removed 5 bases from V and 7 bases from J; junction bases left unmatched: 6. Germline V gives CDR1 LNHNV, CDR2 YYDKDF (reference sequence). The CDR3 DNA reads TGTGCCACCAGCCCAGCAGGGACAGGGGGTGAAAAACTGTTTTTT. Protein product: CATSPAGTGGEKLFF.

The chain employs TRBV19 and TRBJ2-3; 11 bases are a match to TRBD1. The CDR3 is made up of 15 amino acids. J lost 1 base, V lost 9 bases, and 6 bases had no gene match. Looked up from germline, CDR1 is LNHDA and CDR2 is SQIVND (reference sequence). The CDR3 spells CASKPGQGGTDTQYF. CDR3 nucleotide sequence: TGTGCCAGCAAACCGGGACAGGGGGGCACAGATACGCAGTATTTT. Full variable domain (outside the CDR3, taken from reference TRBV19 and TRBJ2-3): DGGITQSPKYLFRKEGQNVTLSCEQNLNHDAMYWYRQDPGQGLRLIYYSQIVNDFQKGDIAEGYSVSREKKESFPLTVTSAQKNPTAFYLCASKPGQGGTDTQYFGPGTRLTVL.

The chain links TRBV6-6 to TRBJ1-5; D remains ambiguous. Trimming took off 5 bases at V and 4 bases at J, with 6 bases between the two ends. The length of the CDR3 is 12 residues. The germline V gene has CDR1 MNHNY and CDR2 SVGAGI (reference sequence). CDR3 protein: CASSGPNQPQHF. DNA of the CDR3: TGTGCCAGCAGTGGCCCTAATCAGCCCCAGCATTTT.

This clone showed up just a few times. V is TRBV4-3 and J is TRBJ2-1; weak D call: TRBD2 (6 bases). The CDR3 has 16 residues. The V end lost 5 bases, the J end lost 5 bases, and 19 bases lay between the germline ends. CDR1 and CDR2 (germline): LGHNA, YSLEER. CDR3 in amino acids: CASSAGFFTVNNEQFF. CDR3 nucleotides: TGCGCCAGCAGCGCGGGGTTTTTTACGGTAAACAATGAGCAGTTCTTC.

The chain combines TRBV28 with TRBJ2-5, with a tentative D call TRBD2 (6 bases). V was pared by 10 bases and J by 1 base, with 19 bases between. CDR1 MDHEN and CDR2 SYDVKM come from the germline V gene. The CDR3 covers 15 residues. CDR3 region: CATMGGGGFQETQYF. In DNA form, the CDR3 reads TGTGCCACCATGGGGGGTGGGGGTTTCCAAGAGACCCAGTACTTC.

The genes are TRBV5-1 and TRBJ1-4; 10 bases fit TRBD1. Germline CDR1 is SGHRS and CDR2 is YFSETQ. The J segment lost 1 base and the V segment lost 4 bases, leaving 4 bases of the junction unmatched. This CDR3 region has 16 residues. The CDR3 nucleotides read TGCGCCAGCAGCCTGGGACAGGGGTTAACTAATGAAAAACTGTTTTTT. This sequence encodes CASSLGQGLTNEKLFF.

V is TRBV11-2 and J is TRBJ2-3; 13 nucleotides align to TRBD2. CDR1 SGHAT and CDR2 FQNNGV come from the germline V gene. V lost 5 bases, J lost 15 bases, and 8 bases stayed unmatched. The CDR3 covers 13 residues. The chain's CDR3 is CASSPRTSGSDYF. The CDR3, as DNA: TGTGCCAGCAGCCCCAGGACTAGCGGGAGTGATTATTTT.